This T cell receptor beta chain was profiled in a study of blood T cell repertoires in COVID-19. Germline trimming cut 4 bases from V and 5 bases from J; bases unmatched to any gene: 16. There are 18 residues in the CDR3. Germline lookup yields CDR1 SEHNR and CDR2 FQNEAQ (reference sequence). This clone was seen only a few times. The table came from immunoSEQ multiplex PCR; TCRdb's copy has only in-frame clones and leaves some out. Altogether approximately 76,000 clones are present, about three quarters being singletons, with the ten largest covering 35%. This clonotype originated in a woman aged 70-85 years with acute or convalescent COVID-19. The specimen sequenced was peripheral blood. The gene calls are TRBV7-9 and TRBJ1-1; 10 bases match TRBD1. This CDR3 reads CASSSPLLGDRGNTEAFF. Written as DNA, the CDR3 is TGTGCCAGCAGCTCACCCTTGCTAGGGGACAGGGGAAATACTGAAGCTTTCTTT.